The source of this T cell receptor beta chain is a study of cytomegalovirus exposure and HLA in healthy donors. Across the study: Among about 179 million T cells, an earlier analysis found 90 million to 130 million unique TCR beta sequences. Overall study results and limits: Some TCR beta chains (164 of them) were listed as cytomegalovirus-associated. When analyzed later, the rates of TCR association showed variation by HLA locus, with DRB1 the most and HLA-C the fewest.

The PCR employed 60 Vbeta primers together with 13 Jbeta primers. Clones were read by immunoSEQ multiplex PCR, and TCRdb kept only the in-frame ones, dropping some. The table records 130,000 to 150,000 clones, about 72% of them present only once. Trimming took 1 base from V and 8 from J, leaving 18 bases between them. Germline V gene data show CDR1 as LGHNA and CDR2 as YSLEER. The CDR3 length is 15 residues. About this clone itself: Its antigen is undetermined.

This chain uses TRBV4-3 with TRBJ2-7; D is possibly TRBD2 (5 bases). The sample comprised PBMCs. The receptor was derived from a man aged 35-49 years in good health and CMV-seronegative. The CDR3 spells CASSQASGPLTQQYF. CDR3 coding DNA: TGCGCCAGCAGCCAAGCCAGCGGTCCCCTTACGCAGCAGTACTTC.